What follows are 25 T cell receptor beta chains derived from one specimen sequenced in a study of early stage breast cancer tumors. Clones were sequenced by immunoSEQ multiplex PCR, and TCRdb holds only the in-frame ones, with some missing. The table lists 45,000 to 65,000 clones, about 77% of them singletons, with roughly 3.4% in the top ten. Sequencing was done on a sample of blood. The receptors were gathered from a person in their forties with breast cancer.

The chain recombines TRBV19 with TRBJ1-1, with D unresolved. Looked up from germline, CDR1 is LNHDA and CDR2 is SQIVND (reference sequence). The CDR3 has 13 residues. Trimming removed 10 bases at V and 0 bases at J, with 12 bases between. The CDR3 sequence: CATESTLNTEAFF. The CDR3 nucleotides are TGTGCCACTGAGTCCACTTTGAACACTGAAGCTTTCTTT.

This chain joins TRBV6-6 and TRBJ2-1; 8 bases fit TRBD2. CDR3 length: 14 amino acids. Unmatched junction bases numbered 7, after V lost 6 bases and J lost 6 bases. Looked up from germline, CDR1 is MNHNY and CDR2 is SVGAGI (reference sequence). CDR3 DNA: TGTGCCAGCAGGGGAGGTACTAGCGGCAATGAGCAGTTCTTC. Translating gives CASRGGTSGNEQFF.

Details on this clone: One end of the junction varies from germline; a read error may be responsible. V usage is TRBV7-9 and J usage is TRBJ2-3; D remains unclear. Germline V CDR1 and CDR2: SEHNR, FQNEAQ (reference sequence). This CDR3 is built from 13 residues. The CDR3 DNA sequence: TGTGCCAGCAGCTCCCTACCCATCCTCCCGCCCCGCTTT. Translation: CASSSLPILPPRF.

V gene TRBV5-1 combines with J gene TRBJ1-5, with D tentatively TRBD1 (6 bases). The CDR3 runs to 16 residues. V lost 0 bases and J 7 bases, leaving 17 bases between the germline ends. The V gene's germline CDR1 is SGHRS and CDR2 YFSETQ. CDR3 protein: CASSLVPGDGGQPQHF. CDR3 coding DNA: TGCGCCAGCAGCTTGGTGCCAGGGGATGGGGGACAGCCCCAGCATTTT.

The chain links TRBV19 to TRBJ2-2; D gene uncertain. Trimming cost V 5 bases and J 2 bases, with 12 bases left between them. The CDR3 consists of 15 residues. Germline CDR1 reads LNHDA; CDR2 reads SQIVND (reference sequence). The CDR3 region has the DNA TGTGCCAGTAGTTTCCAGATTGACAACACCGGGGAGCTGTTTTTT. Its translation is CASSFQIDNTGELFF. Full variable domain (rest looked up from reference TRBV19 and TRBJ2-2): DGGITQSPKYLFRKEGQNVTLSCEQNLNHDAMYWYRQDPGQGLRLIYYSQIVNDFQKGDIAEGYSVSREKKESFPLTVTSAQKNPTAFYLCASSFQIDNTGELFFGEGSRLTVL.

The chain links TRBV15 to TRBJ1-5; the D gene is possibly TRBD1 (5 bases). CDR3 size: 13 residues. With 5 bases removed from V and 4 bases from J, the gap between germline ends came to 9 bases. The germline V gene has CDR1 LNHNV and CDR2 YYDKDF (reference sequence). CDR3 nucleotide sequence: TGTGCCACCAGCTTAGGGGCGAATCAGCCCCAGCATTTT. It encodes CATSLGANQPQHF.

The chain couples TRBV29-1 to TRBJ1-1; D unclear. The CDR3 extends over 14 amino acids. Germline-derived CDR1 and CDR2 are SQVTM and ANQGSEA. V shed 4 bases and J shed 1 base, with 13 bases lying between them. CDR3 sequence reads: CSVAKSDWNTEAFF. The CDR3 DNA reads as TGCAGCGTTGCGAAGTCGGACTGGAACACTGAAGCTTTCTTT.

The chain links TRBV5-1 to TRBJ2-3; 9 nucleotides line up with TRBD2. This CDR3 is 20 amino acids long. With 1 base clipped from V and 1 base from J, the junction kept 16 bases outside the gene matches. The germline CDR1 and CDR2 sequences are SGHRS and YFSETQ. The CDR3 is CASSLTPVSGGSEGTDTQYF. The DNA of the CDR3 is TGCGCCAGCAGCTTGACCCCGGTTAGCGGGGGTTCAGAGGGCACAGATACGCAGTATTTT.

The V gene is TRBV5-6, the J gene TRBJ1-5; D is ambiguous. The CDR3 has 10 residues. V was pared by 1 base and J by 11 bases, with 4 bases between. Germline CDR1 is SGHDT and CDR2 is YYEEEE. CDR3 coding DNA: TGTGCCAGCAGCTTGTTCGCCCAGCATTTT. Amino acids: CASSLFAQHF.

V is TRBV7-2 and J is TRBJ2-1; 11 bases align to TRBD1. The CDR3 extends over 17 amino acids. V lost 1 base to trimming and J lost 9 bases; unmatched junction nucleotides: 11. Germline-derived CDR1 and CDR2 are SGHTA and FQGNSA. CDR3 protein: CASSLGLASGTGGEQFF. CDR3 DNA sequence: TGTGCCAGCAGCTTAGGTCTGGCTAGCGGGACAGGGGGTGAGCAGTTCTTC. The full variable domain, in which reference TRBV7-2 and TRBJ2-1 provide the parts outside the CDR3, is GAGVSQSPSNKVTEKGKDVELRCDPISGHTALYWYRQSLGQGLEFLIYFQGNSAPDKSGLPSDRFSAERTGGSVSTLTIQRTQQEDSAVYLCASSLGLASGTGGEQFFGPGTRLTVL.

The rearrangement uses TRBV11-3 and TRBJ2-7; 12 bases match TRBD2. V lost 5 bases to trimming and J lost 7 bases; unmatched junction nucleotides: 6. This CDR3 contains 14 residues. In germline, CDR1 is SGHNT, CDR2 YENEEA. Written as DNA, the CDR3 is TGTGCCAGCAGCGCTAGCGGGAGGGAGGAAGAGCAGTACTTC. Translating gives CASSASGREEEQYF. The full variable domain, its missing parts supplied by reference TRBV11-3 and TRBJ2-7, is EAGVVQSPRYKIIEKKQPVAFWCNPISGHNTLYWYLQNLGQGPELLIRYENEEAVDDSQLPKDRFSAERLKGVDSTLKIQPAELGDSAVYLCASSASGREEEQYFGPGTRLTVT.

The gene calls are TRBV29-1 and TRBJ2-3, with a possible D match to TRBD1 (6 bases). Germline values: CDR1 SQVTM, CDR2 ANQGSEA. CDR3 size: 13 residues. CDR3 nucleotide sequence: TGCAGTGGGAGACAGGACAACACAGATACGCAGTATTTT. Protein product: CSGRQDNTDTQYF.

The CDR3 DNA follows: TGTGCCAGCAGTTACCGCCTAGCTGAGGGGCAGTTCTTC. It codes for CASSYRLAEGQFF. The rearrangement links TRBV6-6 to TRBJ2-1; D might be TRBD2 (5 bases). The CDR3 consists of 13 residues. Trimming took 2 bases from V and 12 from J, leaving 14 bases between them. CDR1 MNHNY and CDR2 SVGAGI come from the germline V gene (reference sequence).

The J gene is TRBJ1-4, the V gene TRBV18; D not certain. CDR1 is KGHSH and CDR2 is LQKENI in the germline V gene. The V end was cut by 6 bases, the J end by 14 bases, with 16 bases between. The CDR3 length is 12 residues. For the CDR3, the DNA is TGTGCCAGCTCGCATGCGATAGGAGAGCTGTTTTTT. Translated: CASSHAIGELFF.

The rearrangement uses TRBV7-2 and TRBJ2-5; possibly TRBD1 for D (6 bases). CDR3 length equals 15 residues. The V end lost 5 bases, the J end lost 6 bases, and 19 bases lay between the germline ends. Germline V gene sequence: CDR1 SGHTA, CDR2 FQGNSA. The CDR3 region has the DNA TGTGCCAGCAGCCCCCGAAGGGACAATGGAAAGACCCAGTACTTC. Amino acid sequence: CASSPRRDNGKTQYF.

This sequence joins TRBV5-1 and TRBJ2-3, with D possibly TRBD2 on 5 matching bases. With 9 bases removed from V and 1 base from J, the gap between germline ends came to 12 bases. The CDR3 runs 13 residues. Germline V gene sequence: CDR1 SGHRS, CDR2 YFSETQ. CDR3 sequence reads: CATGLWGTDTQYF. As DNA, the CDR3 is TGCGCCACCGGACTCTGGGGCACAGATACGCAGTATTTT.

In its sample, this clone was seen once. The chain uses TRBV30 and TRBJ2-3; no clear D. V was pared by 0 bases and J by 0 bases, with 4 bases between. There are 13 residues in the CDR3. Germline values: CDR1 GTSNPN, CDR2 SVGIG (reference sequence). This CDR3 is CAWSVISTDTQYF. DNA for the CDR3: TGTGCCTGGAGTGTAATTAGCACAGATACGCAGTATTTT.

The chain links TRBV27 to TRBJ2-7; the D is unclear. The CDR3 extends over 13 amino acids. Germline V CDR1 and CDR2: MNHEY, SMNVEV (reference sequence). V shed 1 base and J shed 2 bases, with 6 bases lying between them. In DNA form, the CDR3 reads TGTGCCAGCAGTTTATTTGCCACCTACGAGCAGTACTTC. Translated, it gives CASSLFATYEQYF.

The chain joins TRBV29-1 to TRBJ2-2; TRBD1 or TRBD2 may be the D gene (5 bases each). From germline, CDR1 is SQVTM and CDR2 ANQGSEA. The CDR3 has 13 amino acids. CDR3 sequence: CSFRGVKDGELFF. The CDR3 nucleotides read TGCAGTTTTAGGGGAGTCAAGGACGGGGAGCTGTTTTTT.

This clone is medium-sized (0.01 to 0.1%). The J gene is TRBJ2-7, the V gene TRBV29-1, with D perhaps TRBD1 (6 bases). The length of the CDR3 is 17 residues. V was pared by 0 bases and J by 3 bases, with 21 bases between. CDR1 is SQVTM, CDR2 ANQGSEA, per germline. The CDR3 is CSVEDPRGPAGFYEQYF. The CDR3 DNA sequence: TGCAGCGTTGAAGATCCCAGGGGACCCGCCGGCTTCTACGAGCAGTACTTC.

The chain couples TRBV7-8 to TRBJ2-1; D gene ambiguous. The CDR3 has 16 amino acids. Germline CDR1 is SGHVS and CDR2 is FQNEAQ. Trimming took off 5 bases at V and 2 bases at J, with 16 bases between the two ends. The CDR3 DNA follows: TGTGCCAGCAGCCCAACATGGGCGAGCGCCTACAATGAGCAGTTCTTC. It specifies CASSPTWASAYNEQFF.

CDR3: CASSRTGTGGLNEQFF. The CDR3 DNA follows: TGTGCCAGCAGCCGTACCGGGACAGGGGGCCTCAATGAGCAGTTCTTC. This chain uses TRBV5-5 with TRBJ2-1; 12 bases fit TRBD1. The CDR3 is 16 amino acids. CDR1 and CDR2 from the germline V gene are SGHKS and YYEKEE (reference sequence). The V and J ends lost 4 bases and 6 bases, in that order; junction bases with no gene match: 8.

The rearrangement joins TRBV2 to TRBJ2-2; 10 bases align to TRBD2. The CDR3 loop spans 17 amino acids. The ends lost 5 bases at V and 7 bases at J; junction bases unmatched: 13. Germline-derived CDR1 and CDR2 are SNHLY and FYNNEI. This CDR3 is CASSPGRLAGIGGELFF. Written as DNA, the CDR3 is TGTGCCAGCAGTCCGGGTAGACTAGCGGGTATTGGCGGGGAGCTGTTTTTT.

The chain has TRBV10-3 and TRBJ2-2, with TRBD2 identical over 9 bases. Per germline, CDR1 ENHRY and CDR2 SYGVKD. The ends lost 4 bases at V and 2 bases at J; junction bases unmatched: 8. The CDR3 is 17 amino acids. The CDR3 sequence: CAISGATGTSNTGELFF. The CDR3 region has the DNA TGTGCCATCAGTGGGGCAACCGGGACTAGCAACACCGGGGAGCTGTTTTTT.

The chain links TRBV6-5 to TRBJ1-2; perhaps TRBD1 as D (5 bases). Looked up from germline, CDR1 is MNHEY and CDR2 is SVGAGI. The ends were cut back, 5 bases at V and 4 bases at J, with 11 bases in the middle. The CDR3 has 13 amino acids. Here the CDR3 DNA reads TGTGCCAGCAGTATCCCGGGGGTCTATGGCTACACCTTC. Its protein is CASSIPGVYGYTF.